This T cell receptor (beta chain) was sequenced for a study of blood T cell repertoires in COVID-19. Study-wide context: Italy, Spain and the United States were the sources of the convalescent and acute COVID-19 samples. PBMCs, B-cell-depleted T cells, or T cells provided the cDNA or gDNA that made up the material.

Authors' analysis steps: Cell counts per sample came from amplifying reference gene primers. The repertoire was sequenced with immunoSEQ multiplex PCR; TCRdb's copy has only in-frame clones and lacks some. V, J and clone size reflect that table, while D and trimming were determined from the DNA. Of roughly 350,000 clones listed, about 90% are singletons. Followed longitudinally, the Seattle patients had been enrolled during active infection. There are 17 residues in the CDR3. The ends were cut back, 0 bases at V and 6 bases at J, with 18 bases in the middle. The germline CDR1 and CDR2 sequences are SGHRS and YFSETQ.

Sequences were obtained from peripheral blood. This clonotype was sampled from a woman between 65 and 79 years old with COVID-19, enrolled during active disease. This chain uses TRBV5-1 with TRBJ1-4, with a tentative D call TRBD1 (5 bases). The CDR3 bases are TGCGCCAGCAGCTTGGTACGGGGGTATTTGAGCGATGAAAAACTGTTTTTT. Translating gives CASSLVRGYLSDEKLFF. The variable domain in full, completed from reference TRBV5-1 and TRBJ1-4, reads KAGVTQTPRYLIKTRGQQVTLSCSPISGHRSVSWYQQTPGQGLQFLFEYFSETQRNKGNFPGRFSGRQFSNSRSEMNVSTLELGDSALYLCASSLVRGYLSDEKLFFGSGTQLSVL.